A selection of T cell receptor beta chains follows, all from one sample in a study of T cell responses to AZD1222 COVID-19 vaccine. Generated by immunoSEQ multiplex PCR, the TCRdb table keeps only in-frame clones and is missing some. The profile shows under 200,000 clones, approximately 92% of them singletons. Sequenced material: peripheral blood, taken on day 0 of AZD1222 vaccination. All receptors derive from an adult in good health. The CDR3 runs from the conserved cysteine through the conserved F or W. Fields, in order: J gene, V gene, clone size, D gene, CDR3 DNA, CDR3 protein. D genes are given only for firm matches. For some rows the clone size is stated as once, few or many, or as a class when expanded; others skip it.

j_gene: TRBJ2-3; v_gene: TRBV10-3; abundance: NA; d_gene: TRBD2; CDR3nt: TGTGCCACCCGCCCGGGCGGGGGGGCGGGCACAGATACGCAGTATTTT; CDR3aa: CATRPGGGAGTDTQYF
j_gene: TRBJ1-2; v_gene: TRBV6-5; abundance: NA; d_gene: NA; CDR3nt: TGTGCCAGCAGTTACTCGTGGGATGGAAACTATGGCTACACCTTC; CDR3aa: CASSYSWDGNYGYTF
j_gene: TRBJ1-4; v_gene: TRBV7-7; abundance: NA; d_gene: NA; CDR3nt: TGTGCCAGCCCAAGAAGGAATAATGAAAAACTGTTTTTT; CDR3aa: CASPRRNNEKLFF
j_gene: TRBJ1-5; v_gene: TRBV2; abundance: NA; d_gene: NA; CDR3nt: TGTGCCAGCAAAAGTGAGGGGACCCAGCATTTT; CDR3aa: CASKSEGTQHF
j_gene: TRBJ2-7; v_gene: TRBV27; abundance: NA; d_gene: NA; CDR3nt: TGTGCCAGCAGTTTGCGGACGTCCTACGAGCAGTACTTC; CDR3aa: CASSLRTSYEQYF
j_gene: TRBJ2-1; v_gene: TRBV18; abundance: NA; d_gene: NA; CDR3nt: TGTGCCAGCTCACCAGCCGGGACAACCTACAATGAGCAGTTCTTC; CDR3aa: CASSPAGTTYNEQFF
j_gene: TRBJ1-4; v_gene: TRBV30; abundance: NA; d_gene: NA; CDR3nt: TGTGCCTGGAGCGGGGGGAATGAAAAACTGTTTTTT; CDR3aa: CAWSGGNEKLFF
j_gene: TRBJ1-1; v_gene: TRBV7-9; abundance: NA; d_gene: NA; CDR3nt: TGTGCCAGCAGCTTACGGGCCGAGAATCCTGAAGCTTTCTTT; CDR3aa: CASSLRAENPEAFF
j_gene: TRBJ1-6; v_gene: TRBV3-1/TRBV3-2; abundance: NA; d_gene: TRBD1; CDR3nt: TGTGCCAGCTCGGGGGACGAACTGACAGGGACTAATTCACCCCTCCACTTT; CDR3aa: CASSGDELTGTNSPLHF
j_gene: TRBJ2-7; v_gene: TRBV5-8; abundance: NA; d_gene: NA; CDR3nt: TGTGCCAGCAGCGGGAGACAGGATAGCTCCTACGAGCAGTACTTC; CDR3aa: CASSGRQDSSYEQYF
j_gene: TRBJ2-3; v_gene: TRBV4-1; abundance: NA; d_gene: TRBD2; CDR3nt: TGCGCCAGCAGCCCTGGGACTAGCGGGGGGATAGATACGCAGTATTTT; CDR3aa: CASSPGTSGGIDTQYF
j_gene: TRBJ1-2; v_gene: TRBV27; abundance: NA; d_gene: NA; CDR3nt: TGTGCCAGCAGGGCCGAACAGGGTTATGTTGGCTACACCTTC; CDR3aa: CASRAEQGYVGYTF
j_gene: TRBJ2-7; v_gene: TRBV7-9; abundance: NA; d_gene: NA; CDR3nt: TGTGCCAGCAGCTTTAGGAAAAACGAGCAGTACTTC; CDR3aa: CASSFRKNEQYF
j_gene: TRBJ2-5; v_gene: TRBV5-4; abundance: NA; d_gene: TRBD2; CDR3nt: TGTGCCAGCAGCTTGGGCGGGACTAGCGGGGTGGTGGCGACCCAGTACTTC; CDR3aa: CASSLGGTSGVVATQYF
j_gene: TRBJ2-7; v_gene: TRBV7-2; abundance: once; d_gene: TRBD2; CDR3nt: TGTGCCAGCAGCACGGCGGGACTAGCTACCGCCGAGCAGTACTTC; CDR3aa: CASSTAGLATAEQYF
j_gene: TRBJ2-7; v_gene: TRBV5-4; abundance: NA; d_gene: TRBD1; CDR3nt: TGTGCCAGCAGCACAGGGGGATCCTACGAGCAGTACTTC; CDR3aa: CASSTGGSYEQYF
j_gene: TRBJ1-5; v_gene: TRBV11-3; abundance: NA; d_gene: NA; CDR3nt: TGTGCCAGCATCCCGGGCAGGGTCAATCAGCCCCAGCATTTT; CDR3aa: CASIPGRVNQPQHF
j_gene: TRBJ1-2; v_gene: TRBV14; abundance: NA; d_gene: NA; CDR3nt: TGTGCCAGCAGCCACCAGTCGGGACACCCTCTGGATGGCTACACCTTC; CDR3aa: CASSHQSGHPLDGYTF
j_gene: TRBJ1-1; v_gene: TRBV2; abundance: few; d_gene: NA; CDR3nt: TGTGCCAGCAGTGACAGGGCGAACACTGAAGCTTTCTTT; CDR3aa: CASSDRANTEAFF
j_gene: TRBJ2-7; v_gene: TRBV2; abundance: once; d_gene: TRBD1; CDR3nt: TGTGCCAGCAGTTGGGACAGGGGGGCCCACGAGCAGTACTTC; CDR3aa: CASSWDRGAHEQYF
j_gene: TRBJ1-4; v_gene: TRBV27; abundance: NA; d_gene: NA; CDR3nt: TGTGCCAGCAGTCGGGGGGGGGCCGATAATGAAAAACTGTTTTTT; CDR3aa: CASSRGGADNEKLFF
j_gene: TRBJ1-6; v_gene: TRBV28; abundance: NA; d_gene: TRBD1; CDR3nt: TGTGCCAGCAGAGCAGACAGGGGGATCTATTCACCCCTCCACTTT; CDR3aa: CASRADRGIYSPLHF
j_gene: TRBJ1-3; v_gene: TRBV10-3; abundance: once; d_gene: TRBD1; CDR3nt: TGTGCCATCAGTTCGACAGGGAACTCTGGAAACACCATATATTTT; CDR3aa: CAISSTGNSGNTIYF
j_gene: TRBJ1-6; v_gene: TRBV12-3/TRBV12-4; abundance: NA; d_gene: NA; CDR3nt: TGTGCCAGCAGCCCGCGCGATAATTCGCCCCTCCACTTT; CDR3aa: CASSPRDNSPLHF
j_gene: TRBJ1-1; v_gene: TRBV6-5; abundance: NA; d_gene: NA; CDR3nt: TGTGCCAGCAGACCGGGAGGCGGGACTGAAGCTTTCTTT; CDR3aa: CASRPGGGTEAFF
j_gene: TRBJ1-1; v_gene: TRBV7-9; abundance: NA; d_gene: NA; CDR3nt: TGTGCCAGCAGCTTCCGGGTTACTGAAGCTTTCTTT; CDR3aa: CASSFRVTEAFF
j_gene: TRBJ2-3; v_gene: TRBV5-1; abundance: NA; d_gene: TRBD2; CDR3nt: TGCGCCAGCAGCGGCGGGACTAGCGGACCCACAGATACGCAGTATTTT; CDR3aa: CASSGGTSGPTDTQYF
j_gene: TRBJ2-2; v_gene: TRBV18; abundance: NA; d_gene: NA; CDR3nt: TGTGCCAGCTCACCACGCGTGTATCACCAGAACACCGGGGAGCTGTTTTTT; CDR3aa: CASSPRVYHQNTGELFF
j_gene: TRBJ1-5; v_gene: TRBV2; abundance: NA; d_gene: NA; CDR3nt: TGTGCCAGCAGGGGCGGGAACAATGGCCCCCAGCATTTT; CDR3aa: CASRGGNNGPQHF
j_gene: TRBJ1-1; v_gene: TRBV12-3/TRBV12-4; abundance: NA; d_gene: NA; CDR3nt: TGTGCCAGCAGAAGAGGGGTTGTCACTGAAGCTTTCTTT; CDR3aa: CASRRGVVTEAFF
j_gene: TRBJ1-4; v_gene: TRBV15; abundance: NA; d_gene: NA; CDR3nt: TGTGCCACCAGCCCAACCCGGGACAAGGGCGCTGAAAAACTGTTTTTT; CDR3aa: CATSPTRDKGAEKLFF
j_gene: TRBJ2-7; v_gene: TRBV28; abundance: NA; d_gene: TRBD1; CDR3nt: TGTGCCAGCAGTTTATCGACAGGGGGCGCCTCCTACGAGCAGTACTTC; CDR3aa: CASSLSTGGASYEQYF